This T cell receptor beta chain came from a study of shared clonotypes between healthy human individuals. V shed 2 bases and J shed 4 bases, with 11 bases lying between them. This CDR3 spans 14 amino acids. Germline V gives CDR1 SGHTA, CDR2 FQGNSA. Measured with immunoSEQ multiplex PCR; TCRdb has only the in-frame clones, and not every one. Of 2 million to 2.5 million clones listed, approximately 94% are singletons. The sample comprised naive CD4+ T cells sorted from blood. The subset was: CD45RA+ positively selected. The chain combines TRBV7-2 with TRBJ2-5; D is possibly TRBD1 or TRBD2 (6 bases each). This receptor was taken from a man younger than 35 in good health. CDR3 region: CASSLTGRRETQYF. CDR3 sequence (DNA): TGTGCCAGCAGCTTAACAGGGAGGAGAGAGACCCAGTACTTC.